These 31 T cell receptor beta chains were all obtained from the same sample, sequenced in a study of human T cells and chemical hapten exposure. Specified time point: patch test 3, about 24 weeks after DPC sensitization. Treatment indicated: therapeutic diphenylcyclopropenone sensitization with weekly scalp DPC. TCRdb re-called the RACE reads through MiXCR, storing one row per CDR3 protein. The profile shows approximately 72,000 distinct CDR3 sequences, roughly 11% of them singletons. Sample: whole blood, taken in connection with sensitization to the hapten diphenylcyclopropenone (DPC). The receptor set was obtained from a woman between 45 and 65 years old with alopecia areata. Some clones in this sample may be carry-over from other donors' samples.

The gene calls are TRBV28 and TRBJ2-1, with a weak D call TRBD1 (6 bases). Looked up from germline, CDR1 is MDHEN and CDR2 is SYDVKM. V dropped 7 bases and J dropped 9 bases, with 10 bases sitting between them. The length of the CDR3 is 11 residues. CDR3 protein: CASNQGTEQFF. The CDR3 DNA sequence: TGTGCCAGCAATCAGGGGACTGAGCAGTTCTTC. Full variable domain (rest looked up from reference TRBV28 and TRBJ2-1): DVKVTQSSRYLVKRTGEKVFLECVQDMDHENMFWYRQDPGLGLRLIYFSYDVKMKEKGDIPEGYSVSREKKERFSLILESASTNQTSMYLCASNQGTEQFFGPGTRLTVL.

This clonotype was recorded a few times. The junction departs from the called germline gene at one end, perhaps through a read error. The rearrangement uses TRBV11-1 and TRBJ2-5; D possibly matches TRBD1 or TRBD2 (5 bases each). This CDR3 comprises 12 residues. Germline V lookup: CDR1 SGHAT, CDR2 FQDESV (reference sequence). The CDR3 DNA follows: TGTGCCAGCAGACGGGACCAGGAGACCCAGTACTTC. Translation: CASRRDQETQYF.

The table lists this clonotype with a few counts. The J gene is TRBJ2-4, the V gene TRBV25-1, with 13 bases lining up with TRBD2. This CDR3 is built from 16 residues. V lost 6 bases, J lost 9 bases, and 11 bases stayed unmatched. CDR1 and CDR2 from the germline V gene are MGHDK and SYGVNS. The chain's CDR3 is CASSPAGLAGVAIQYF. The DNA of the CDR3 is TGTGCCAGCAGCCCTGCAGGACTAGCGGGAGTGGCCATTCAGTACTTC.

The chain carries TRBV11-1 and TRBJ2-3, with 7 nucleotides matching TRBD1. This CDR3 is 16 amino acids long. Looked up from germline, CDR1 is SGHAT and CDR2 is FQDESV (reference sequence). Trimming cost V 4 bases and J 0 bases; bases outside gene matches: 7. The CDR3 here is CASSSSQGSSTDTQYF. In nucleotides, the CDR3 is TGTGCCAGCAGCTCGTCACAGGGGTCCAGCACAGATACGCAGTATTTT.

This clonotype was seen more than once but under ten times. The chain links TRBV20-1 to TRBJ2-2, with D perhaps TRBD1 (5 bases). This CDR3 spans 13 amino acids. CDR1 DFQATT and CDR2 SNEGSKA come from the germline V gene (reference sequence). The CDR3 region has the DNA TGCAGCTTAGACAGTCCGGGCACCGGGGAGCTGTTTTTT. It translates to CSLDSPGTGELFF.

This clonotype was recorded at least ten times. The chain recombines TRBV29-1 with TRBJ2-3; possibly TRBD2 for D (5 bases). Germline CDR1 and CDR2: SQVTM and ANQGSEA. The CDR3 covers 10 residues. V was pared by 4 bases and J by 6 bases, with 5 bases between. In DNA, the CDR3 is TGCAGCGTTGCGGGGGATACGCAGTATTTT. As protein: CSVAGDTQYF.

In its sample, this clonotype was seen many times. The chain carries TRBV2 and TRBJ1-2, with a possible D match to TRBD1 (5 bases). The germline CDR1 and CDR2 sequences are SNHLY and FYNNEI. Trimming shortened V by 6 bases and J by 7 bases, and 21 bases separated the two germline ends. This CDR3 contains 15 residues. The CDR3 DNA follows: TGTGCCAGCAGCCCGGGACGGTCGTTCAGCGGTGGCTACACCTTC. It is translated as CASSPGRSFSGGYTF.

This clonotype was detected only a few times. Since the CDR3 does not end with the conserved phenylalanine or tryptophan, this likely comes from a read error. No DNA is shown, since the ends of the CDR3 on it are uncertain; the CDR3 is the one TCRdb lists. J is TRBJ2-7 and V is TRBV5-8; the table gives TRBD1 as D, unverified against the DNA. With termini counted, the CDR3 has 9 amino acids. Per germline, CDR1 SGHTS and CDR2 YDEGEE. This CDR3 reads CASSHDTGS.

This clonotype appeared a single time. The CDR3: CSVAPTPSTDTQYF. The CDR3 bases are TGCAGCGTTGCCCCCACCCCTAGCACAGATACGCAGTATTTT. This chain links TRBV29-1 with TRBJ2-3; D not resolved. The V and J ends lost 4 bases and 0 bases respectively, with 11 bases between them. CDR1 and CDR2 (germline): SQVTM, ANQGSEA. The CDR3 is 14 amino acids.

In its sample, this clonotype was seen many times. The chain joins TRBV12-5 to TRBJ2-5; a possible D gene is TRBD2 (6 bases). CDR3 size: 13 residues. Germline CDR1 is LGHNT and CDR2 is FRNRAP. V was trimmed by 3 bases and J by 5 bases, leaving 10 bases between them. The CDR3 protein is CASGFSGGETQYF. CDR3 sequence (DNA): TGTGCTAGTGGTTTCAGCGGAGGGGAGACCCAGTACTTC.

This clonotype was counted at least ten times. The rearrangement joins TRBV7-9 to TRBJ2-5, with TRBD2 identical over 7 bases. V lost 8 bases and J lost 3; bases outside the gene matches: 3. In germline, CDR1 is SEHNR, CDR2 FQNEAQ (reference sequence). The CDR3 is 12 residues long. The chain's CDR3 is CASERGKETQYF. The CDR3 DNA sequence: TGTGCCAGCGAGCGGGGAAAAGAGACCCAGTACTTC.

This clonotype was observed many times. The gene calls are TRBV28 and TRBJ2-4; D is perhaps TRBD2 (6 bases). Deletions cut 2 bases from V and 7 bases from J, with 12 bases between. Germline V gene data show CDR1 as MDHEN and CDR2 as SYDVKM. The CDR3 has 14 amino acids. The CDR3 loop is CASSLRGRSNIQYF. The CDR3 DNA follows: TGTGCCAGCAGTTTAAGAGGGAGGTCGAACATTCAGTACTTC.

The CDR3 DNA follows: TGTGCCAGCAGTTACCCTCGGAGCGATTCACCCCTCCACTTT. Its translation is CASSYPRSDSPLHF. This chain joins TRBV6-2 or TRBV6-3 and TRBJ1-6, with no clear D. This CDR3 is built from 14 residues. With 2 bases removed from V and 8 bases from J, the gap between germline ends came to 10 bases. Germline V gene data show CDR1 as MNHEY and CDR2 as SVGEGT.

The table lists this clonotype with many counts. J is TRBJ1-4 and V is TRBV7-9; tentatively, D is TRBD1 (6 bases). The ends were cut back, 5 bases at V and 5 bases at J, with 18 bases in the middle. The CDR3 loop spans 16 amino acids. Germline V lookup: CDR1 SEHNR, CDR2 FQNEAQ (reference sequence). The CDR3 DNA is TGTGCCAGCAGCCAAAAGGCGGGGGCCCTCAATGAAAAACTGTTTTTT. Protein product: CASSQKAGALNEKLFF.

This clonotype was counted ten times or more. The V and J genes are TRBV7-9 and TRBJ2-3, with 7 positions matching TRBD1. CDR1 SEHNR and CDR2 FQNEAQ come from the germline V gene (reference sequence). This CDR3 is 16 amino acids long. Trimming removed 8 bases from V and 5 bases from J; junction bases left unmatched: 16. In DNA form, the CDR3 reads TGTGCCAGCCCACAGTCAGCCACAGGGGCGGTAGATACGCAGTATTTT. The encoded protein is CASPQSATGAVDTQYF.

Only a few counts were recorded for this clonotype. J is TRBJ1-1 and V is TRBV12-3 or TRBV12-4; D remains unclear. With 8 bases removed from V and 5 bases from J, the gap between germline ends came to 3 bases. The CDR3 runs 9 residues. CDR3 protein: CASSTEAFF. CDR3 bases: TGTGCCAGCTCTACTGAAGCTTTCTTT.

CDR3 residues: CASSPRQGEETQYF. The CDR3 nucleotides are TGTGCCAGCAGCCCTAGGCAGGGGGAAGAGACCCAGTACTTC. The chain combines TRBV9 with TRBJ2-5; 7 positions agree with TRBD1. The CDR3 contains 14 residues. The V gene's germline CDR1 is SGDLS and CDR2 YYNGEE. With 4 bases clipped from V and 3 bases from J, the junction kept 6 bases outside the gene matches.

This clonotype was counted ten times or more. The gene calls are TRBV5-1 and TRBJ2-3, with 7 nucleotides matching TRBD2. CDR3 length: 15 amino acids. V lost 5 bases, J lost 6 bases, and 12 bases stayed unmatched. CDR1 and CDR2 from the germline V gene are SGHRS and YFSETQ. The CDR3 here is CASRSEQRGLDTQYF. The CDR3 DNA is TGCGCCAGCAGGTCCGAGCAGCGGGGTCTTGATACGCAGTATTTT.

This clonotype was observed at least ten times. V is TRBV5-6 and J is TRBJ2-7; the match to TRBD1 covers 7 bases. CDR1 and CDR2 (germline): SGHDT, YYEEEE. The CDR3 has 16 residues. The V and J ends lost 4 bases and 1 base, in that order; junction bases with no gene match: 11. This CDR3 reads CASSPDPGTASYEQYF. Written as DNA, the CDR3 is TGTGCCAGCAGCCCCGACCCTGGGACAGCATCCTACGAGCAGTACTTC. Based on the CDR3 plus reference TRBV5-6 and TRBJ2-7, the full variable domain is DAGVTQSPTHLIKTRGQQVTLRCSPKSGHDTVSWYQQALGQGPQFIFQYYEEEERQRGNFPDRFSGHQFPNYSSELNVNALLLGDSALYLCASSPDPGTASYEQYFGPGTRLTVT.

Notes on this clonotype: A much larger clone differs from this one at a single base, so this may be a read error. This chain uses TRBV4-3 with TRBJ1-6; TRBD1 might be the D (5 bases). The germline V gene encodes CDR1 LGHNA and CDR2 YSLEER. Trimming stripped 0 bases from V and 1 base from J, with 10 bases between. The length of the CDR3 is 17 residues. As DNA, the CDR3 is TGCGCCAGCAGCCAAGAAGGTGGGGGTTCCTATAATTCACCCCTCCACTTT. Amino acid sequence: CASSQEGGGSYNSPLHF.

A few counts support this clonotype. The chain links TRBV12-3 or TRBV12-4 to TRBJ2-3; 7 nucleotides agree with TRBD2. V lost 6 bases and J lost 4; bases outside the gene matches: 10. The CDR3 extends over 15 amino acids. The CDR3 DNA follows: TGTGCCAGCAGCCCCCGACAGCGGGGCGCAGATACGCAGTATTTT. Amino acid sequence: CASSPRQRGADTQYF.

This clonotype has just a few counts. This rearrangement joins TRBV6-1 to TRBJ2-5; no clear D. The V end was cut by 4 bases, the J end by 0 bases, with 3 bases between. Germline V gene sequence: CDR1 MNHNS, CDR2 SASEGT. The CDR3 is 12 residues long. DNA for the CDR3: TGTGCCAGCAGTGCTAACCAAGAGACCCAGTACTTC. Translated: CASSANQETQYF.

This clonotype came up a few times. V is TRBV6-5 and J is TRBJ2-7; D ambiguous. Deletions cut 6 bases from V and 1 base from J, with 16 bases between. The CDR3 totals 15 residues. Germline V gene lookup returns CDR1 MNHEY and CDR2 SVGAGI. The CDR3 loop is CASRPGVVRSYEQYF. Written as DNA, the CDR3 is TGTGCCAGCAGACCCGGAGTTGTCCGATCCTACGAGCAGTACTTC.

The table lists this clonotype with a few counts. The rearrangement uses TRBV6-6 and TRBJ1-1; possible D gene TRBD1, 6 bases. The V end was cut by 8 bases, the J end by 7 bases, with 17 bases between. The germline gives CDR1 MNHNY, CDR2 SVGAGI (reference sequence). The CDR3 sequence is 13 residues long. CDR3 DNA sequence: TGTGCCAGCTACCTCCGGGGGCAATTTGAAGCTTTCTTT. Translation: CASYLRGQFEAFF.

The table lists this clonotype with many counts. The chain couples TRBV11-2 to TRBJ2-1; 7 bases fit TRBD2. Looked up from germline, CDR1 is SGHAT and CDR2 is FQNNGV. The CDR3 has 16 amino acids. V was pared by 5 bases and J by 7 bases, with 14 bases of the junction left unmatched. The CDR3: CASSPRTSPKGNEQFF. The DNA of the CDR3 is TGTGCCAGCAGCCCCCGGACTAGTCCCAAGGGGAATGAGCAGTTCTTC.

The chain has TRBV9 and TRBJ2-2; D is undetermined. V lost 1 base, J lost 0 bases, and 7 bases lay in between. The CDR3 is 15 residues long. CDR1 is SGDLS and CDR2 is YYNGEE in the germline V gene. The DNA for the CDR3 is TGTGCCAGCAGCGTACTTTCAGCGAACACCGGGGAGCTGTTTTTT. Translating gives CASSVLSANTGELFF.

This clonotype has at least ten counts. The chain recombines TRBV28 with TRBJ1-5; D possibly corresponds to TRBD1 (5 bases). Germline CDR1 MDHEN, CDR2 SYDVKM. The CDR3 loop spans 14 amino acids. V dropped 6 bases and J dropped 5 bases, with 14 bases sitting between them. CDR3 residues: CASRSSGTYQPQHF. In DNA, the CDR3 is TGTGCCAGCAGGTCCTCAGGGACTTATCAGCCCCAGCATTTT.

This clonotype was seen a handful of times. The chain couples TRBV3-1 to TRBJ1-1; tentatively, D is TRBD1 (6 bases). This CDR3 contains 15 residues. Germline assignment: CDR1 LGHDT and CDR2 YNNKEL (reference sequence). Trimming left V 4 bases short and J 11 bases short, with 23 bases between. CDR3 sequence reads: CASSPHGDGGGGAFF. CDR3 sequence (DNA): TGTGCCAGCAGCCCCCACGGGGACGGCGGGGGGGGCGCTTTCTTT.

This clonotype has more than one count but fewer than ten. V and J are TRBV14 and TRBJ1-4; D may be TRBD1 (6 bases). The CDR3 consists of 18 residues. CDR1 and CDR2 from the germline V gene are SGHDN and FVKESK. V shed 4 bases and J shed 0 bases, with 18 bases lying between them. The CDR3 DNA reads TGTGCCAGCAGCCCCCCCTTGGGACACTCGGCAACTAATGAAAAACTGTTTTTT. Its translation is CASSPPLGHSATNEKLFF.

The sample holds a few counts of this clonotype. The chain links TRBV20-1 to TRBJ2-5, with D uncertain. V lost 1 base to trimming and J lost 3 bases, with 15 bases between them. Germline V gene sequence: CDR1 DFQATT, CDR2 SNEGSKA (reference sequence). The CDR3 contains 15 residues. The CDR3 nucleotides read TGCAGTGCTAGAGCTGGCAGTCACATTGAAGAGACCCAGTACTTC. Amino acid sequence: CSARAGSHIEETQYF.

This clonotype came up a few times. The chain carries TRBV7-9 and TRBJ2-5; D is unresolved. This CDR3 has 12 amino acids. Trimming removed 3 bases from V and 5 bases from J, with 7 bases in between. Looked up from germline, CDR1 is SEHNR and CDR2 is FQNEAQ (reference sequence). The CDR3 sequence is CASSLGTETQYF. CDR3 DNA: TGTGCCAGCAGCTTGGGAACGGAGACCCAGTACTTC.